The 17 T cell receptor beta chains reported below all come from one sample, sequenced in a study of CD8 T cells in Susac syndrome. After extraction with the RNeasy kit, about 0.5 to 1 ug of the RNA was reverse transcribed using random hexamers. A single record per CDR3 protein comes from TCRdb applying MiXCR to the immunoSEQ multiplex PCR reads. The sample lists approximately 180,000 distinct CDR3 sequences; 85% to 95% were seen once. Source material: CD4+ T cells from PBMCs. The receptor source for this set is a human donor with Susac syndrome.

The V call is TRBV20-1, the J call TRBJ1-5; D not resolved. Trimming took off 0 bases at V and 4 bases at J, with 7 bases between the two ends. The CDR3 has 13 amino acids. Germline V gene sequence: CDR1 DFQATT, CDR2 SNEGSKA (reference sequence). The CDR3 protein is CSARDVGNQPQHF. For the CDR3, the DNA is TGCAGTGCTAGAGATGTTGGGAATCAGCCCCAGCATTTT.

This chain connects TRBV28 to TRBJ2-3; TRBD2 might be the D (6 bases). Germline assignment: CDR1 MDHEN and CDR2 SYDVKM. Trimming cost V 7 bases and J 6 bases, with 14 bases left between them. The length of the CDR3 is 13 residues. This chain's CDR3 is CASTLLAGDTQYF. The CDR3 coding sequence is TGTGCCAGCACCCTACTAGCAGGGGATACGCAGTATTTT.

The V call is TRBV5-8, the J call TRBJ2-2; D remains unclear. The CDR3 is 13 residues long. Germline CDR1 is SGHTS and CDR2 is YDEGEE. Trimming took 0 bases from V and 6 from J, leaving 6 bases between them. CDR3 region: CASSLVGPGELFF. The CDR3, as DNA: TGTGCCAGCAGCTTGGTAGGACCCGGGGAGCTGTTTTTT. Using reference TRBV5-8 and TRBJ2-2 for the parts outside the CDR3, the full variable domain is EAGVTQSPTHLIKTRGQQATLRCSPISGHTSVYWYQQALGLGLQFLLWYDEGEERNRGNFPPRFSGRQFPNYSSELNVNALELEDSALYLCASSLVGPGELFFGEGSRLTVL.

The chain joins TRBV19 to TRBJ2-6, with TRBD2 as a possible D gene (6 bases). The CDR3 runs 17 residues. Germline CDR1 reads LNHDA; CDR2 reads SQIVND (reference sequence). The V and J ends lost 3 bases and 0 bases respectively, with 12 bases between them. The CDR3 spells CASSMTTGGSGANVLTF. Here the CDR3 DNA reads TGTGCCAGTAGTATGACGACCGGGGGCTCTGGGGCCAACGTCCTGACTTTC. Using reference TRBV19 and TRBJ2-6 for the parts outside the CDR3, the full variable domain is DGGITQSPKYLFRKEGQNVTLSCEQNLNHDAMYWYRQDPGQGLRLIYYSQIVNDFQKGDIAEGYSVSREKKESFPLTVTSAQKNPTAFYLCASSMTTGGSGANVLTFGAGSRLTVL.

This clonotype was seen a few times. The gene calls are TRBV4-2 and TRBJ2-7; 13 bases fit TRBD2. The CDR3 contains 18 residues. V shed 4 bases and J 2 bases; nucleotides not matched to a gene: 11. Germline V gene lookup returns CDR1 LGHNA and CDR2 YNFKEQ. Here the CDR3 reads CASSPRPTSGRAPYEQYF. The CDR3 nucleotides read TGTGCCAGCAGCCCGCGTCCCACTAGCGGGAGGGCCCCCTACGAGCAGTACTTC.

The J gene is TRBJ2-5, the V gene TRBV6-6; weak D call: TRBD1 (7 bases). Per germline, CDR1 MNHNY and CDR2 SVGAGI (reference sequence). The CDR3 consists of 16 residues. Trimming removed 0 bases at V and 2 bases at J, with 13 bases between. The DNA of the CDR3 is TGTGCCAGCAGTTACTCGAGGCAGGGGGGACAAGAGACCCAGTACTTC. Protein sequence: CASSYSRQGGQETQYF.

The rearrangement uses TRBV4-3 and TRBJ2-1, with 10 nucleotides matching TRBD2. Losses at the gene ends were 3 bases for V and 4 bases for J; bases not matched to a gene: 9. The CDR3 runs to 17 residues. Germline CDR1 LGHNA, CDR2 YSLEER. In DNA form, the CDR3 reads TGCGCCAGCAGCCAGGACATTATAGCGGGAGGATACAATGAGCAGTTCTTC. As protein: CASSQDIIAGGYNEQFF.

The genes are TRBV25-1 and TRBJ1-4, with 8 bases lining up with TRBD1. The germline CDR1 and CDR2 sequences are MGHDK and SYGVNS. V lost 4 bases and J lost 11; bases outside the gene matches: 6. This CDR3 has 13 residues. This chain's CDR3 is CASSVTGVEKLFF. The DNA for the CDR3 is TGTGCCAGCAGTGTGACAGGGGTGGAGAAACTGTTTTTT.

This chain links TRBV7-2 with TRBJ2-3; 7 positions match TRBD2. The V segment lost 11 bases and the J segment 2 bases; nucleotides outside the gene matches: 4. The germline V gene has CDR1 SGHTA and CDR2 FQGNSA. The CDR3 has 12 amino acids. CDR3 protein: CAGRGDTDTQYF. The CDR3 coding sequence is TGTGCCGGACGGGGGGACACAGATACGCAGTATTTT.

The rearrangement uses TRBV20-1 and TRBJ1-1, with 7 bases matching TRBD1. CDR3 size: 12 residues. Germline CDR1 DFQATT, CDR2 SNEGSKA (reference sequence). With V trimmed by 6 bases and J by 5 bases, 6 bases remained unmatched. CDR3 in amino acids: CSAQGERTEAFF. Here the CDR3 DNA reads TGCAGTGCCCAGGGGGAAAGGACTGAAGCTTTCTTT.

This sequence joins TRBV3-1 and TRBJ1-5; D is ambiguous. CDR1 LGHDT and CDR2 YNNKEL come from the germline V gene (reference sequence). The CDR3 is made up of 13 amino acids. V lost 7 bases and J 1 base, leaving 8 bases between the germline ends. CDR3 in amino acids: CASNNRSNQPQHF. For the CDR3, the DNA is TGTGCCAGCAACAACAGAAGCAATCAGCCCCAGCATTTT.

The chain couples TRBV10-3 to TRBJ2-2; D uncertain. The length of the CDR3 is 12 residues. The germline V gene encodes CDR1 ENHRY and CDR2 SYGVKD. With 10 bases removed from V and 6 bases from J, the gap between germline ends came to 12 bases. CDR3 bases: TGTGCCACCGATGACGGTCCCGGGGAGCTGTTTTTT. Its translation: CATDDGPGELFF.

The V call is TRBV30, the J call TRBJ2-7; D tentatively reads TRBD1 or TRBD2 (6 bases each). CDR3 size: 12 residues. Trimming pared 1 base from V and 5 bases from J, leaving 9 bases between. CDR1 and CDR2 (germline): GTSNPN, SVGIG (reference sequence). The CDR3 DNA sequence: TGTGCCTGGAGTGCGAGGGGGGACGAGCAGTACTTC. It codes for CAWSARGDEQYF.

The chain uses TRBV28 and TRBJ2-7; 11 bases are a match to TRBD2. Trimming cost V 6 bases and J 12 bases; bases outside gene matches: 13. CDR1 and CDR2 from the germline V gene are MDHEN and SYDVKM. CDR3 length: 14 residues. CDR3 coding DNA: TGTGCCAGCAGCTTCCCTGGGGTAGCGGGAGGGTTGTACTTC. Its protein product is CASSFPGVAGGLYF. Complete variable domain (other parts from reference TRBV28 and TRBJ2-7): DVKVTQSSRYLVKRTGEKVFLECVQDMDHENMFWYRQDPGLGLRLIYFSYDVKMKEKGDIPEGYSVSREKKERFSLILESASTNQTSMYLCASSFPGVAGGLYFGPGTRLTVT.

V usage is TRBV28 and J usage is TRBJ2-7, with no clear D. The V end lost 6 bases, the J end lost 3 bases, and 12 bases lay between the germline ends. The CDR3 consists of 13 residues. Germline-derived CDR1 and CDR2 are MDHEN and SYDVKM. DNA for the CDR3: TGTGCCAGCAGACCCAACGGTGGCTACGAGCAGTACTTC. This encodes CASRPNGGYEQYF. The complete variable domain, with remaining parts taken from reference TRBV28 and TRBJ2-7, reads DVKVTQSSRYLVKRTGEKVFLECVQDMDHENMFWYRQDPGLGLRLIYFSYDVKMKEKGDIPEGYSVSREKKERFSLILESASTNQTSMYLCASRPNGGYEQYFGPGTRLTVT.

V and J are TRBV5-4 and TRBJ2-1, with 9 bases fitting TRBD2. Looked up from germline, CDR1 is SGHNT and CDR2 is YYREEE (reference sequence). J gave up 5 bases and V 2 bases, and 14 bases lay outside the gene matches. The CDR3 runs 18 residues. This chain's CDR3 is CASSLFPGVAGDNNEQFF. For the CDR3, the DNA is TGTGCCAGCAGCTTATTTCCGGGGGTAGCGGGAGACAACAATGAGCAGTTCTTC.

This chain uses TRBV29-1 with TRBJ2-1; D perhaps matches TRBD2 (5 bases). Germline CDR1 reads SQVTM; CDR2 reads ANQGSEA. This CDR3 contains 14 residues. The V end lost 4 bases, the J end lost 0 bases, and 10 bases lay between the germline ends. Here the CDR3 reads CSVARSGSYNEQFF. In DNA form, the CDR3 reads TGCAGCGTTGCTAGGAGCGGCTCCTACAATGAGCAGTTCTTC.